The clone carrying this TCR beta chain was seen many times. This sample's time point: sample taken at primary tumor resection. Unsorted whole RNA from tumor, nontumor lung or frozen PBMC underwent sequencing. The V gene lost 1 base and the J gene lost 5 bases, with 14 bases spanning the gap. Germline assignment: CDR1 DFQATT and CDR2 SNEGSKA (reference sequence). The CDR3 consists of 14 residues. From the 5' RACE reads, TCRdb called clonotypes with MiXCR, one entry per CDR3 protein. The sample gives around 23,000 distinct CDR3 sequences, about 4.5% of which show up once; 30% to 35% is in the top ten. The data stem from a study of spatial heterogeneity in lung cancer.

This specimen consisted of PBMCs, obtained at surgery. The receptor's source is a male donor with early-stage non-small cell lung cancer. The chain couples TRBV20-1 to TRBJ1-2, with D perhaps matching TRBD1 (5 bases). Here the CDR3 reads CSARGGNRRYGYTF. In DNA, the CDR3 is TGCAGTGCTAGAGGGGGGAACAGGCGATATGGCTACACCTTC.